The sequence of this T cell receptor beta chain was determined in a study of regulatory T cells in long-lasting Graves disease. There are many counts of this clonotype. For TCR beta, libraries came from iRepertoire HTBI primers and Arm-PCR of CDR3 regions. TCRdb itself ran the multiplex PCR reads through MiXCR, one entry per CDR3 protein. The sample has hundreds of thousands of distinct CDR3 sequences, less than 15% seen once. The germline gives CDR1 LGHDT, CDR2 YNNKEL (reference sequence). V trimming: 4 bases; J trimming: 7 bases; junction bases outside the gene matches: 12. This CDR3 spans 15 amino acids. Noted time point: newly diagnosed GD, antithyroid drugs for less than 3 months. RNA isolated from PBMCs was used to make the TCR library. A further study also used this sample, focusing on T cells in Graves' hyperthyroidism and ophthalmopathy.

The chain uses TRBV3-1 and TRBJ1-2, with TRBD1 matching 7 bases. Sequencing used peripheral blood mononuclear cells (PBMCs), obtained at new diagnosis, from a patient treated with antithyroid drugs. This receptor was obtained from a man younger than 45 with Graves disease. CDR3 bases: TGTGCCAGCAGCCCAGGGGGAGGCGGGACAGCTGGCTACACCTTC. Translating gives CASSPGGGGTAGYTF.